The 3 T cell receptor beta chains below were found in one sample sequenced in a study of blood T cell repertoires in COVID-19. Sequencing used immunoSEQ multiplex PCR; TCRdb keeps in-frame clones, though not all of them. The top ten clones hold approximately 2.9% of a sample with roughly 130,000 clones, approximately 83% of them seen once. The specimen sequenced was peripheral blood. The receptors were sampled from a woman over 75 with acute or convalescent COVID-19.

This chain's CDR3 is CASSVAGFTGELFF. The DNA for the CDR3 is TGTGCCAGCAGCGTAGCTGGCTTCACCGGGGAGCTGTTTTTT. The rearrangement links TRBV9 to TRBJ2-2; D unresolved. The germline gives CDR1 SGDLS, CDR2 YYNGEE. The CDR3 is 14 residues long. V gave up 0 bases and J gave up 4 bases, with 7 bases separating them.

This clone was found once. The rearrangement uses TRBV6-5 and TRBJ1-6, with 7 nucleotides matching TRBD1. V shed 2 bases and J 9 bases; nucleotides not matched to a gene: 10. This CDR3 is 16 amino acids long. Per the germline V gene, CDR1 is MNHEY and CDR2 is SVGAGI. The CDR3 bases are TGTGCCAGCAGTTACCATGTGACAGGGACAATTTCACCCCTCCACTTT. It is translated as CASSYHVTGTISPLHF.

J is TRBJ1-2 and V is TRBV30; perhaps TRBD1 as D (6 bases). CDR1 is GTSNPN and CDR2 is SVGIG in the germline V gene (reference sequence). Trimming removed 5 bases at V and 5 bases at J, with 9 bases between. CDR3 size: 11 residues. This CDR3 is CAWVTGYGYTF. The CDR3 bases are TGTGCCTGGGTGACAGGTTATGGCTACACCTTC.